A selection of T cell receptor beta chains follows, all from one sample in a study of early stage breast cancer tumors. Assay: immunoSEQ multiplex PCR; the TCRdb copy retains only in-frame clones and omits some. The top ten hold more than 6% of the sample, which has several thousand clones, over 60% seen once. Sample: breast tumor tissue. These receptors were collected from a person aged 45-60 years with breast cancer. Both conserved end residues are part of each CDR3. Fields, in order: V gene, clone size, D gene, CDR3 length, J gene, CDR3 DNA, CDR3 protein. The D gene is left open where the match is weak. The listing skips clone size in some rows; elsewhere it reads once, few, many or a size class.

v_call: TRBV7-2; clone_size: .; d_call: .; cdr3_length: 12; j_call: TRBJ1-5; cdr3_nt: TGTGCCAGCACCTCCGGGGGACAGCCCCAGCATTTT; cdr3_aa: CASTSGGQPQHF
v_call: TRBV7-2; clone_size: .; d_call: .; cdr3_length: 13; j_call: TRBJ2-1; cdr3_nt: TGTGCCAGCAGCGGTCAAAGAGAAAATGAGCAGTTCTTC; cdr3_aa: CASSGQRENEQFF
v_call: TRBV4-2; clone_size: .; d_call: .; cdr3_length: 17; j_call: TRBJ1-3; cdr3_nt: TGTGCCAGCAGCCAAGATCAGGTCACGGACTCTGGAAACACCATATATTTT; cdr3_aa: CASSQDQVTDSGNTIYF
v_call: TRBV5-4; clone_size: .; d_call: .; cdr3_length: 14; j_call: TRBJ2-2; cdr3_nt: TGTGCCAGCAGCTTGGTACAGAACACCGGGGAGCTGTTTTTT; cdr3_aa: CASSLVQNTGELFF
v_call: TRBV10-1; clone_size: few; d_call: .; cdr3_length: 14; j_call: TRBJ2-3; cdr3_nt: TGCGCCAGCAGCGGGGACCAGTCGACAGATACGCAGTATTTT; cdr3_aa: CASSGDQSTDTQYF
v_call: TRBV20-1; clone_size: .; d_call: .; cdr3_length: 11; j_call: TRBJ2-3; cdr3_nt: TGCAGTGCCTCCCGAACAGATACGCAGTATTTT; cdr3_aa: CSASRTDTQYF
v_call: TRBV30; clone_size: .; d_call: .; cdr3_length: 18; j_call: TRBJ2-5; cdr3_nt: TGTGCCTGGAGTCACACCCCGATTGCGACAGCATTTCAAGAGACCCAGTACTTC; cdr3_aa: CAWSHTPIATAFQETQYF
v_call: TRBV6-6; clone_size: .; d_call: TRBD1; cdr3_length: 14; j_call: TRBJ1-4; cdr3_nt: TGTGCCAGCAGTTCGACAGGGTCTAATGAAAAACTGTTTTTT; cdr3_aa: CASSSTGSNEKLFF
v_call: TRBV5-4; clone_size: .; d_call: TRBD1; cdr3_length: 18; j_call: TRBJ2-6; cdr3_nt: TGTGCCAGCAGCTTTCCCCGGGACAGGGGGCTTGGGGCCAACGTCCTGACTTTC; cdr3_aa: CASSFPRDRGLGANVLTF
v_call: TRBV6-1; clone_size: .; d_call: .; cdr3_length: 16; j_call: TRBJ1-4; cdr3_nt: TGTGCCAGCAGTGATGGAACCCCTGCAACTAATGAAAAACTGTTTTTT; cdr3_aa: CASSDGTPATNEKLFF
v_call: TRBV6-7; clone_size: few; d_call: .; cdr3_length: 14; j_call: TRBJ1-2; cdr3_nt: TGTGCCAGCAGTCACCCAAGAGTGAGCATGGGCTACACCTTC; cdr3_aa: CASSHPRVSMGYTF
v_call: TRBV5-5; clone_size: .; d_call: .; cdr3_length: 15; j_call: TRBJ1-5; cdr3_nt: TGTGCCAGCAGCTTGGCCGTAGGGGTGGGACAGCCCCAGCATTTT; cdr3_aa: CASSLAVGVGQPQHF
v_call: TRBV27; clone_size: .; d_call: .; cdr3_length: 15; j_call: TRBJ2-1; cdr3_nt: TGTGCCAGCACTCCCGCGGGCAGGGCCTACAATGAGCAGTTCTTC; cdr3_aa: CASTPAGRAYNEQFF
v_call: TRBV18; clone_size: few; d_call: .; cdr3_length: 13; j_call: TRBJ1-4; cdr3_nt: TGTGCCAGCTCCCAGGGCGGGGATGAAAAACTGTTTTTT; cdr3_aa: CASSQGGDEKLFF
v_call: TRBV9; clone_size: .; d_call: TRBD2; cdr3_length: 16; j_call: TRBJ2-3; cdr3_nt: TGTGCCAGCAGCGTAGTCGGGACTAGCAACACAGATACGCAGTATTTT; cdr3_aa: CASSVVGTSNTDTQYF
v_call: TRBV11-2; clone_size: medium-sized; d_call: TRBD1; cdr3_length: 15; j_call: TRBJ1-4; cdr3_nt: TGTGCCAGCAGGACTGGACAGGGGCTTAATGAAAAACTGTTTTTT; cdr3_aa: CASRTGQGLNEKLFF
v_call: TRBV7-2; clone_size: .; d_call: .; cdr3_length: 16; j_call: TRBJ2-2; cdr3_nt: TGTGCCAGCAAGATTACTGCTGTGGCGAACACCGGGGAGCTGTTTTTT; cdr3_aa: CASKITAVANTGELFF
v_call: TRBV10-1; clone_size: .; d_call: .; cdr3_length: 14; j_call: TRBJ1-4; cdr3_nt: TGCGCCAGCAGTGAACCCAGCTATGTAAAAAAACTGTTTTTT; cdr3_aa: CASSEPSYVKKLFF
v_call: TRBV9; clone_size: .; d_call: TRBD2; cdr3_length: 16; j_call: TRBJ2-5; cdr3_nt: TGTGCCAGCAGCACGACGGCAGCGGGGGGACAAGAGACCCAGTACTTC; cdr3_aa: CASSTTAAGGQETQYF
v_call: TRBV9; clone_size: .; d_call: .; cdr3_length: 14; j_call: TRBJ2-1; cdr3_nt: TGTGCCAGCAGCAGAACCTTCCATATCAATGAGCAGTTCTTC; cdr3_aa: CASSRTFHINEQFF
v_call: TRBV10-2; clone_size: few; d_call: .; cdr3_length: 11; j_call: TRBJ1-2; cdr3_nt: TGCGCCAGCAGTGAGTCGTTTCAGACCACCTTC; cdr3_aa: CASSESFQTTF
v_call: TRBV6-6; clone_size: once; d_call: TRBD1; cdr3_length: 15; j_call: TRBJ2-3; cdr3_nt: TGTGCCAGCAGTTACTCCGGGACAGAGGCAGATACGCAGTATTTT; cdr3_aa: CASSYSGTEADTQYF
v_call: TRBV19; clone_size: few; d_call: TRBD1; cdr3_length: 14; j_call: TRBJ1-2; cdr3_nt: TGTGCCAGTAGTACACAGGGGGCGGACGGCAGCTACACCTTC; cdr3_aa: CASSTQGADGSYTF
v_call: TRBV5-6; clone_size: .; d_call: .; cdr3_length: 14; j_call: TRBJ1-2; cdr3_nt: TGTGCCAGCAGCTTGCTCGGGGTCGACTATGGCTACACCTTC; cdr3_aa: CASSLLGVDYGYTF
v_call: TRBV6-4; clone_size: .; d_call: .; cdr3_length: 11; j_call: TRBJ2-1; cdr3_nt: TGTGCCAGCAAGAAAGGGGTTGAGCAGTTCTTC; cdr3_aa: CASKKGVEQFF
v_call: TRBV16; clone_size: .; d_call: .; cdr3_length: 15; j_call: TRBJ2-1; cdr3_nt: TGTGCCAGCAGCCCTACCTTAAGGGGCAACAATGAGCAGTTCTTC; cdr3_aa: CASSPTLRGNNEQFF
v_call: TRBV6-1; clone_size: few; d_call: TRBD1; cdr3_length: 16; j_call: TRBJ2-3; cdr3_nt: TGTGCCAGCAGTGCCTCCCGCCGGACAGGGGGAGATACGCAGTATTTT; cdr3_aa: CASSASRRTGGDTQYF
v_call: TRBV5-1; clone_size: .; d_call: .; cdr3_length: 15; j_call: TRBJ2-1; cdr3_nt: TGCGCCAGCAGCGCACTAGCCGGGAGTAACAATGAGCAGTTCTTC; cdr3_aa: CASSALAGSNNEQFF
v_call: TRBV27; clone_size: .; d_call: .; cdr3_length: 13; j_call: TRBJ2-1; cdr3_nt: TGTGCCACCAGAGGGGCAGGGGAGAATGAGCAGTTCTTC; cdr3_aa: CATRGAGENEQFF
v_call: TRBV7-3; clone_size: few; d_call: .; cdr3_length: 14; j_call: TRBJ2-3; cdr3_nt: TGTGCCAGCAGCTTATTGGGACCCACAGATACGCAGTATTTT; cdr3_aa: CASSLLGPTDTQYF
v_call: TRBV9; clone_size: .; d_call: TRBD2; cdr3_length: 23; j_call: TRBJ2-6; cdr3_nt: TGTGCCAGCAGCTTTTGGCCGGGACTAGCGGGAGGGGTGCCCAACTCTGGGGCCAACGTCCTGACTTTC; cdr3_aa: CASSFWPGLAGGVPNSGANVLTF
v_call: TRBV10-3; clone_size: .; d_call: .; cdr3_length: 12; j_call: TRBJ2-7; cdr3_nt: TGTGCCATCAGTGAGACGTCCTACGAGCAGTACTTC; cdr3_aa: CAISETSYEQYF
v_call: TRBV27; clone_size: .; d_call: .; cdr3_length: 15; j_call: TRBJ1-2; cdr3_nt: TGTGCCAGCAGCTCGGACAGACGACCTTCTAATGGCTACACCTTC; cdr3_aa: CASSSDRRPSNGYTF
v_call: TRBV20-1; clone_size: .; d_call: .; cdr3_length: 11; j_call: TRBJ1-4; cdr3_nt: TGCAGTGCTGACGTTAGGGAAAAACTGTTTTTT; cdr3_aa: CSADVREKLFF
v_call: TRBV5-1; clone_size: .; d_call: TRBD2; cdr3_length: 16; j_call: TRBJ2-5; cdr3_nt: TGCGCCAGCAGCTTGACTAGCGGGGCAGGGCAAGAGACCCAGTACTTC; cdr3_aa: CASSLTSGAGQETQYF
v_call: TRBV28; clone_size: .; d_call: .; cdr3_length: 11; j_call: TRBJ2-5; cdr3_nt: TGTGCCAGACAAAAAAGAGAGACCCAGTACTTC; cdr3_aa: CARQKRETQYF
v_call: TRBV5-1; clone_size: .; d_call: .; cdr3_length: 15; j_call: TRBJ1-5; cdr3_nt: TGCGCCAGCAGCAGGGACGGGGCAGGCAATCAGCCCCAGCATTTT; cdr3_aa: CASSRDGAGNQPQHF
v_call: TRBV5-6; clone_size: .; d_call: .; cdr3_length: 16; j_call: TRBJ2-2; cdr3_nt: TGTGCCAGCAGCTTGGGAGTGGTCCGAAACACCGGGGAGCTGTTTTTT; cdr3_aa: CASSLGVVRNTGELFF
v_call: TRBV15; clone_size: .; d_call: .; cdr3_length: 16; j_call: TRBJ2-5; cdr3_nt: TGTGCCACCAGCAGAGAGGGGGGCGGGAGCAGAGAGACCCAGTACTTC; cdr3_aa: CATSREGGGSRETQYF
v_call: TRBV27; clone_size: .; d_call: .; cdr3_length: 14; j_call: TRBJ1-4; cdr3_nt: TGTGCCAGCATCCCGCAGGGCCCTCATGAAAAACTGTTTTTT; cdr3_aa: CASIPQGPHEKLFF